This T cell receptor (beta chain) is from a study of lung T cells in sarcoidosis with Löfgren's syndrome. Study at large: Bronchoalveolar lavage fluid in sarcoidosis accumulates CD4+ T cells.

CDR1 and CDR2 from the germline V gene are KGHDR and SFDVKD. The V gene end was trimmed by 5 bases and the J gene end by 4 bases; junction bases not matched to a gene: 14. There are 17 residues in the CDR3. This clonotype was counted a single time. As yet, its antigen is unknown. This may come from a read error, since a much larger clone is one base off. Points from the study as a whole: Multiple Löfgren's syndrome patients reportedly shared TRAV12-1 and TRBV2 CDR3 motifs. In alpha-beta pairs, TRAV12-1 favored TRBV2, and their CDR3s were homologous.

Each CDR3 protein gets one entry after TCRdb re-called the reads with MiXCR. The sample lists some 10,000 distinct CDR3 sequences; just under 20% were seen once. The rearrangement links TRBV24-1 to TRBJ2-5, with 8 bases identical to TRBD1. The receptor comes from a human donor with sarcoidosis (Löfgren's syndrome or another form), or a control subject (not recorded which). Sequences were obtained from CD4+ T cells from bronchoalveolar lavage. The CDR3 sequence is CATSVLRAGGKGETQYF. In DNA, the CDR3 is TGTGCCACCAGTGTCCTCCGGGCAGGGGGCAAAGGAGAGACCCAGTACTTC.